Presented here are 11 T cell receptor beta chains from one specimen sequenced in a study of cytomegalovirus exposure and HLA in healthy donors. In the PCR, 60 Vbeta and 13 Jbeta primers were used. Sequencing used immunoSEQ multiplex PCR; TCRdb keeps in-frame clones, though not all of them. Of under 150,000 clones listed, around 79% are singletons. The material sequenced was PBMCs. The receptors stem from a female donor in good health and CMV-seronegative.

The chain uses TRBV5-1 and TRBJ2-1, with 13 bases aligning to TRBD2. Germline loops: CDR1 SGHRS, CDR2 YFSETQ. V gave up 4 bases and J gave up 4 bases; unmatched junction bases: 2. The CDR3 is made up of 15 amino acids. In DNA, the CDR3 is TGCGCCAGCAGCCAGGGACTAGCGGGGTACAATGAGCAGTTCTTC. Residues: CASSQGLAGYNEQFF.

This clone came up a few times. The chain carries TRBV2 and TRBJ2-5; weak D call: TRBD2 (5 bases). The end of the DNA is better explained by TRBJ2-7, so the J call may be wrong. This CDR3 is 13 amino acids long. Germline-derived CDR1 and CDR2 are SNHLY and FYNNEI. The chain's CDR3 is CASKEASSYEQYF. DNA for the CDR3: TGTGCCAGCAAGGAGGCCTCCTCCTACGAGCAGTACTTC.

This clone was counted a few times. The rearrangement uses TRBV4-1 and TRBJ1-3; D ambiguous. V dropped 5 bases and J dropped 1 base, with 15 bases sitting between them. This CDR3 has 16 amino acids. Looked up from germline, CDR1 is MGHRA and CDR2 is YSYEKL. The CDR3 region has the DNA TGCGCCAGCAGCTTCATTGGGCGAGAATCTGGAAACACCATATATTTT. Its translation: CASSFIGRESGNTIYF.

This clone was counted once. The CDR3 loop is CASSGTGEATNEKLFF. The CDR3 nucleotides are TGTGCCAGCAGCGGGACAGGGGAGGCAACTAATGAAAAACTGTTTTTT. The V call is TRBV9, the J call TRBJ1-4, with 9 bases matching TRBD1. From germline, CDR1 is SGDLS and CDR2 YYNGEE. With V trimmed by 3 bases and J by 0 bases, 3 bases remained unmatched. The CDR3 loop spans 16 amino acids.

The table lists this clone with a count of one. The chain couples TRBV19 to TRBJ2-3; 14 bases align to TRBD2. The CDR3 has 15 residues. Germline V lookup: CDR1 LNHDA, CDR2 SQIVND (reference sequence). The V gene end was trimmed by 3 bases and the J gene end by 6 bases; junction bases not matched to a gene: 2. The CDR3 coding sequence is TGTGCCAGTAGTATGGGGACTAGCGGGAGCGATACGCAGTATTTT. Encoded protein: CASSMGTSGSDTQYF.

The V and J genes are TRBV4-2 and TRBJ2-2, with 11 bases identical to TRBD2. J gave up 6 bases and V 1 base, and 4 bases lay outside the gene matches. This CDR3 region has 16 residues. Germline V gene data show CDR1 as LGHNA and CDR2 as YNFKEQ. CDR3 region: CASSQVLLAGAGELFF. CDR3 nucleotides: TGTGCCAGCAGCCAAGTGTTACTAGCGGGAGCCGGGGAGCTGTTTTTT.

The chain joins TRBV5-1 to TRBJ2-7; 9 nucleotides agree with TRBD2. Germline CDR1 and CDR2: SGHRS and YFSETQ. The CDR3 is made up of 15 amino acids. The J segment lost 2 bases and the V segment lost 2 bases, leaving 5 bases of the junction unmatched. CDR3 amino acids: CASSLGAGGTYEQYF. The CDR3 DNA sequence: TGCGCCAGCAGCTTAGGGGCGGGGGGGACCTACGAGCAGTACTTC.

The chain carries TRBV5-1 and TRBJ1-1; 10 nucleotides match TRBD1. V dropped 0 bases and J dropped 0; count of bases not matched to a gene: 2. The CDR3 length is 16 residues. Germline CDR1 and CDR2: SGHRS and YFSETQ. CDR3 region: CASSLGDRGLNTEAFF. CDR3 nucleotide sequence: TGCGCCAGCAGCTTGGGGGACAGGGGATTGAACACTGAAGCTTTCTTT.

The chain employs TRBV28 and TRBJ2-7; tentatively, D is TRBD1 (6 bases). V was clipped by 5 bases and J by 2 bases, with 16 bases between them. This CDR3 has 15 residues. The germline V gene has CDR1 MDHEN and CDR2 SYDVKM. Written as DNA, the CDR3 is TGTGCCAGCAGTCCTCCGACAGGACCCACCTACGAGCAGTACTTC. Translating gives CASSPPTGPTYEQYF.

The V gene is TRBV5-4, the J gene TRBJ2-1; D is perhaps TRBD2 (6 bases). The V end was cut by 4 bases, the J end by 0 bases, with 11 bases between. This CDR3 spans 15 amino acids. Germline V gives CDR1 SGHNT, CDR2 YYREEE (reference sequence). For the CDR3, the DNA is TGTGCCAGCAGCGGGACTTCAGGCTCCTACAATGAGCAGTTCTTC. Translation gives CASSGTSGSYNEQFF.

This chain uses TRBV27 with TRBJ2-3; 10 nucleotides align to TRBD2. Germline lookup yields CDR1 MNHEY and CDR2 SMNVEV (reference sequence). The V and J ends lost 6 bases and 7 bases, in that order; junction bases with no gene match: 10. The CDR3 is 15 amino acids. The CDR3 here is CASRSTSGIIYTQYF. DNA of the CDR3: TGTGCCAGCAGGTCCACTAGCGGGATAATTTATACGCAGTATTTT.